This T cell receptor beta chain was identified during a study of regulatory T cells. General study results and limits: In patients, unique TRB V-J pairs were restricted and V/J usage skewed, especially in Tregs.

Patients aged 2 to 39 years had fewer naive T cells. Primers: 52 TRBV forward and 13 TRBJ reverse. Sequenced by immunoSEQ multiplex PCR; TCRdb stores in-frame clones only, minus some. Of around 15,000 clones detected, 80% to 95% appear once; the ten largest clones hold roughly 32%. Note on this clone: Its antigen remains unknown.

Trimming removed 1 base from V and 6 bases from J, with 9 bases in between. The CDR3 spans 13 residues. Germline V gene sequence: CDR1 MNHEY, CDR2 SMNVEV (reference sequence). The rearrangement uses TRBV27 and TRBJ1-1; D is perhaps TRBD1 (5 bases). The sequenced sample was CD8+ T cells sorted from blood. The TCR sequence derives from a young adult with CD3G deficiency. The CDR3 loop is CASSLWRGAEAFF. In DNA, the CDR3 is TGTGCCAGCAGTTTATGGAGGGGTGCTGAAGCTTTCTTT.